The 18 T cell receptor beta chains listed next were all sequenced from one sample in a study of T cells in Graves' hyperthyroidism and ophthalmopathy. RNA transcripts gave rise to amplified TCR beta CDR3 regions. The HTBI primer set served for first-round RT-PCR of the TCR CDR3. TCRdb re-called the multiplex PCR reads with MiXCR, one entry per CDR3 protein. The sample holds roughly 500,000 distinct CDR3 sequences, under 60% seen once. Sample: peripheral blood or thyroid tissue (not recorded which). These receptors all stem from an adult woman with Graves' disease, either hyperthyroidism or ophthalmopathy (not recorded which).

The gene calls are TRBV14 and TRBJ2-7; no reliable D call. The ends were cut back, 0 bases at V and 1 base at J, with 7 bases in the middle. The germline V gene encodes CDR1 SGHDN and CDR2 FVKESK. There are 14 residues in the CDR3. The CDR3 sequence: CASSQDLASYEQYF. As DNA, the CDR3 is TGTGCCAGCAGCCAAGACTTAGCTTCCTACGAGCAGTACTTC.

The V and J genes are TRBV2 and TRBJ2-2, with 7 bases matching TRBD2. J gave up 3 bases and V 7 bases, and 2 bases lay outside the gene matches. The CDR3 spans 13 residues. The V gene's germline CDR1 is SNHLY and CDR2 FYNNEI. The CDR3 loop is CASKLAHTGELFF. CDR3 DNA sequence: TGTGCCAGCAAACTAGCGCACACCGGGGAGCTGTTTTTT. Full variable domain (missing parts from reference TRBV2 and TRBJ2-2): EPEVTQTPSHQVTQMGQEVILRCVPISNHLYFYWYRQILGQKVEFLVSFYNNEISEKSEIFDDQFSVERPDGSNFTLKIRSTKLEDSAMYFCASKLAHTGELFFGEGSRLTVL.

Turning to this clonotype: One base away lies a much larger clone, so this may be a sequencing read error. The conserved final phenylalanine or tryptophan is absent from the CDR3, which likely points to a read error. The gene calls are TRBV4-1 and TRBJ1-1, with D possibly being TRBD1 (6 bases). Germline V gene lookup returns CDR1 MGHRA and CDR2 YSYEKL. CDR3 length: 14 amino acids. Trimming pared 3 bases from V and 4 bases from J, leaving 12 bases between. The DNA for the CDR3 is TGCGCCAGCAGCCAGTACCGGGACATCACTGAAGCTTTCCTT. Amino acids: CASSQYRDITEAFL.

The chain combines TRBV19 with TRBJ1-1; no reliable D call. The CDR3 is 14 residues long. Looked up from germline, CDR1 is LNHDA and CDR2 is SQIVND (reference sequence). V was cut by 9 bases and J by 6 bases, with 20 bases left in between. The CDR3 DNA reads TGTGCCAGCAGTTATACAGCGCCCTGGGCTGAAGCTTTCTTT. This codes for CASSYTAPWAEAFF.

This clonotype has at least ten counts. The chain carries TRBV10-3 and TRBJ1-1, with TRBD1 matching over 9 bases. Germline V gives CDR1 ENHRY, CDR2 SYGVKD. With 2 bases clipped from V and 6 bases from J, the junction kept 10 bases outside the gene matches. The CDR3 is made up of 16 amino acids. DNA of the CDR3: TGTGCCATCAGTGAGATAACCGGGACAGGGTTCCCTGAAGCTTTCTTT. The encoded protein is CAISEITGTGFPEAFF.

There are many counts of this clonotype. In DNA form, the CDR3 reads TGTACCAGCAGCTTGATGGTAGGGCAAGAGACCCAGTACTTC. Its translation is CTSSLMVGQETQYF. The V call is TRBV7-2, the J call TRBJ2-5; D not resolved. Trimming stripped 3 bases from V and 2 bases from J, with 10 bases between. This CDR3 contains 14 residues. The germline gives CDR1 SGHTA, CDR2 FQGNSA.

The chain employs TRBV20-1 and TRBJ2-7; TRBD1 is a possible D gene (6 bases). This CDR3 has 15 amino acids. Germline V lookup: CDR1 DFQATT, CDR2 SNEGSKA (reference sequence). Trimming removed 6 bases at V and 3 bases at J, with 21 bases between. The CDR3: CSAPRPQGTNYEQYF. The DNA for the CDR3 is TGCAGTGCGCCACGCCCACAGGGTACCAACTACGAGCAGTACTTC.

This rearrangement joins TRBV24-1 to TRBJ2-1; 11 bases map to TRBD2. V dropped 3 bases and J dropped 5; count of bases not matched to a gene: 8. CDR3 length: 17 residues. From germline, CDR1 is KGHDR and CDR2 SFDVKD. The CDR3 sequence: CATSDRAGTSGHNEQFF. CDR3 nucleotide sequence: TGTGCCACCAGTGATAGGGCCGGGACTAGCGGACACAATGAGCAGTTCTTC.

This clonotype was counted many times. V usage is TRBV4-1 and J usage is TRBJ1-2; D not resolved. Looked up from germline, CDR1 is MGHRA and CDR2 is YSYEKL. The CDR3 is 16 amino acids. V was trimmed by 0 bases and J by 4 bases, leaving 15 bases between them. CDR3 nucleotides: TGCGCCAGCAGCCAAGACCCCTCAGGAAAGCGCTATGGCTACACCTTC. It translates to CASSQDPSGKRYGYTF.

In its sample, this clonotype was seen many times. The V and J genes are TRBV24-1 and TRBJ1-5; 7 bases line up with TRBD1. V shed 4 bases and J 6 bases; nucleotides not matched to a gene: 11. The CDR3 has 16 amino acids. Germline-derived CDR1 and CDR2 are KGHDR and SFDVKD. CDR3 sequence (DNA): TGTGCCACCAGTGACGCCCTGGACAGGAAGGCTCAGCCCCAGCATTTT. Translating it yields CATSDALDRKAQPQHF.

This clonotype was detected many times. V is TRBV12-3 or TRBV12-4 and J is TRBJ2-6; D gene uncertain. The V gene lost 6 bases and the J gene lost 3 bases, with 15 bases spanning the gap. The CDR3 is 16 residues long. CDR3: CASSPRPRDGANVLTF. Written as DNA, the CDR3 is TGTGCCAGCAGCCCACGGCCCCGAGATGGGGCCAACGTCCTGACTTTC.

This sequence joins TRBV15 and TRBJ2-7, with 9 bases that match TRBD2. The CDR3 is made up of 13 amino acids. Trimming took 7 bases from V and 4 from J; bases not matched to a gene: 5. Germline CDR1 reads LNHNV; CDR2 reads YYDKDF (reference sequence). Here the CDR3 reads CATKKTSGYEQYF. The CDR3 coding sequence is TGTGCCACCAAAAAGACTAGCGGTTACGAGCAGTACTTC.

This clonotype was counted only a few times. J is TRBJ2-7 and V is TRBV30; no clear D. Per germline, CDR1 GTSNPN and CDR2 SVGIG (reference sequence). The CDR3 loop spans 12 amino acids. V was clipped by 2 bases and J by 8 bases, with 13 bases between them. The CDR3 coding sequence is TGTGCCTGGAGTCCATCCAGGTTCCAGCAGTACTTC. It codes for CAWSPSRFQQYF.

This clonotype has a count of ten or more. The V and J genes are TRBV2 and TRBJ2-7; maybe TRBD1 (5 bases). With 3 bases removed from V and 3 bases from J, the gap between germline ends came to 9 bases. Germline values: CDR1 SNHLY, CDR2 FYNNEI. The CDR3 totals 13 residues. Written as DNA, the CDR3 is TGTGCCAGCAGTGAGGTCAGGGTCTACGAGCAGTACTTC. This translates into CASSEVRVYEQYF.

The genes are TRBV15 and TRBJ2-5; maybe TRBD1 (5 bases). V was clipped by 1 base and J by 3 bases, with 6 bases between them. Germline V lookup: CDR1 LNHNV, CDR2 YYDKDF (reference sequence). The CDR3 runs to 13 residues. CDR3 DNA sequence: TGTGCCACCAGCAGAGTAGGGGAAGAGACCCAGTACTTC. It translates to CATSRVGEETQYF.

The chain is built from TRBV7-9 and TRBJ1-5; tentatively, D is TRBD1 (6 bases). CDR3 length: 15 amino acids. The V gene's germline CDR1 is SEHNR and CDR2 FQNEAQ (reference sequence). V was cut by 5 bases and J by 11 bases, with 22 bases left in between. The CDR3 coding sequence is TGTGCCAGCAGCCATAGAGGGGGAGGGGGAGAGACCCAGCATTTT. Translation: CASSHRGGGGETQHF.

This clonotype was counted ten times or more. The chain carries TRBV5-4 and TRBJ2-2; D uncertain. The CDR3 extends over 15 amino acids. Trimming removed 0 bases from V and 3 bases from J, with 9 bases in between. Germline-derived CDR1 and CDR2 are SGHNT and YYREEE (reference sequence). CDR3 nucleotide sequence: TGTGCCAGCAGCTTGGAAGGTTTTGACACCGGGGAGCTGTTTTTT. It is translated as CASSLEGFDTGELFF.

This clonotype has ten or more counts. Written as DNA, the CDR3 is TGTGCCAGTGGGGAGGGGGGCCGAGGCTCTGGAAACACCATATATTTT. This encodes CASGEGGRGSGNTIYF. The chain is built from TRBV19 and TRBJ1-3, with D possibly being TRBD1 (6 bases). The CDR3 extends over 16 amino acids. Between the trimmed V and J ends, which lost 8 bases and 0 bases, there was a span of 17 bases. The germline CDR1 and CDR2 sequences are LNHDA and SQIVND (reference sequence).